The clone carrying this TCR beta chain was detected ten times or more. As yet, its antigen is unknown. This entry belongs to a study of T-cell reconstitution after alpha-beta-depleted transplantation in children. Study-wide results and caveats: T cells produced anew were the main source of T-cell counts and diversity one year after transplant. Surviving recipient T cells and intrathymic progenitors accounted for some patients' high TCRbeta diversity at day 60. It was reported that alpha-beta T cells came from several hundred expanded graft clones (about two months after transplant).

Preparing the TCRbeta library involved the use of unique molecular identifiers. TCRdb re-analysed the PCR reads in MiXCR, keeping a single row per CDR3 protein. The sample has hundreds of thousands of distinct CDR3 sequences; approximately 13% are singletons. In germline, CDR1 is SGHVS, CDR2 FNYEAQ. V was clipped by 0 bases and J by 5 bases, with 11 bases between them. This CDR3 has 15 amino acids. The sample here was PBMCs, mostly from graft donor cells, taken 360 days after TCRalphabeta/CD19-depleted stem cell transplant. The chain uses TRBV7-6 and TRBJ2-1; unclear D gene. This clonotype originated in a male patient aged 10-17 years who had a stem cell transplant for acute myeloid leukemia, so the T cells may come from the graft donor. The CDR3, as DNA: TGTGCCAGCAGCTTAGCGCGGATGTTAAACAATGAGCAGTTCTTC. Translated: CASSLARMLNNEQFF.